The T cell receptor beta chain described here comes from a study of T cells in Graves' hyperthyroidism and ophthalmopathy. Overall study: Before any treatment, at initial diagnosis, peripheral blood was collected. Findings and limits, study-wide: The majority of expanded thyroid clonotypes above 0.001 also appeared in blood. Ophthalmopathy was told apart from stable hyperthyroidism by a 13 V-J model.

Patients were excluded for uncontrolled infection, other autoimmune disease, pregnancy or lactation. Researchers amplified the TCR beta CDR3 regions from RNA transcripts. TCR CDR3 regions were first amplified by RT-PCR with HTBI primers. TCRdb reprocessed the multiplex PCR reads with MiXCR, giving one entry per CDR3 protein. This sample has tens of thousands of distinct CDR3 sequences, with 53% found just once. CDR3 size: 14 residues. The V gene end was trimmed by 6 bases and the J gene end by 4 bases; junction bases not matched to a gene: 5. Germline lookup yields CDR1 LNHDA and CDR2 SQIVND (reference sequence). As regards this clonotype: Antigen unknown.

Sequenced: blood. The rearrangement joins TRBV19 to TRBJ2-7; 11 nucleotides line up with TRBD2. The TCR originated in an older woman with Graves' ophthalmopathy. Written as DNA, the CDR3 is TGTGCCAGTAGCACTAGCGGGAGCGGATACGAGCAGTACTTC. It specifies CASSTSGSGYEQYF.